The next 19 T cell receptor beta chains were all read from a single sample in a study of vaccination and CD4 T cells after COVID-19. The Oncomine TCR Beta short-read assay was what sequenced the DNA obtained from cultured CD4+ T cells. One entry per CDR3 protein, called by TCRdb with MiXCR from the PCR reads. This table holds about 13,000 distinct CDR3 sequences, nearly 45% found once. These receptors are not linked to any known antigen. Treatment specified: roughly 11-day PBMC culture with coronavirus spike peptide pools or control peptides (ViraFEST assay). This sample comprised CD4+ T cells from blood, cultured in vitro, obtained after SARS-CoV-2 vaccination. These receptors all come from a human donor who had recovered from COVID-19.

V usage is TRBV10-3 and J usage is TRBJ2-5; D could derive from TRBD1 or TRBD2 (6 bases each). Germline loops: CDR1 ENHRY, CDR2 SYGVKD. V lost 3 bases, J lost 4 bases, and 12 bases lay in between. The CDR3 runs 14 residues. CDR3 coding DNA: TGTGCCATCAGTGAATTCCGGGGGCGAGAGACCCAGTACTTC. Its translation: CAISEFRGRETQYF.

This clonotype counts as medium-sized. The chain couples TRBV5-8 to TRBJ1-5; D perhaps matches TRBD1 (6 bases). Germline loops: CDR1 SGHTS, CDR2 YDEGEE. The CDR3 is 15 amino acids. V lost 3 bases and J 8 bases, leaving 18 bases between the germline ends. In nucleotides, the CDR3 is TGTGCCAGCAGCTCAACCTTACAGGGATGGGAGCCCCAGCATTTT. Translating it yields CASSSTLQGWEPQHF.

The chain recombines TRBV7-3 with TRBJ2-2; TRBD1 aligns across 8 bases. V lost 10 bases and J lost 7; bases outside the gene matches: 8. This CDR3 has 13 residues. CDR1 is SGHTA, CDR2 FQGTGA, per germline. Here the CDR3 DNA reads TGTGCCACCAGGACAGGGTCGAGCGGGGAGCTGTTTTTT. It translates to CATRTGSSGELFF.

This clonotype has a handful of counts. The rearrangement uses TRBV12-3 or TRBV12-4 and TRBJ2-7; 7 bases map to TRBD1. V shed 6 bases, J shed 4 bases, and the junction held 15 bases outside the gene matches. This CDR3 is 16 amino acids long. The chain's CDR3 is CASRRGTEGREYEQYF. As DNA, the CDR3 is TGTGCCAGCAGGCGAGGGACAGAAGGACGAGAGTACGAGCAGTACTTC.

V gene TRBV11-1 combines with J gene TRBJ2-2, with D perhaps matching TRBD2 (6 bases). Germline V gives CDR1 SGHAT, CDR2 FQDESV (reference sequence). The germline V and J ends were trimmed by 3 bases and 5 bases, with 13 bases remaining between them. The CDR3 covers 15 residues. CDR3 region: CASSFNAGSTGELFF. The CDR3 nucleotides read TGTGCCAGCAGCTTTAATGCGGGAAGTACCGGGGAGCTGTTTTTT.

Remarks on this clonotype: Compared with germline, one end of the junction differs, possibly owing to a read error. The chain carries TRBV18 and TRBJ2-2; 9 bases are shared with TRBD2. The CDR3 runs 16 residues. Germline V gene lookup returns CDR1 KGHSH and CDR2 LQKENI. DNA of the CDR3: TGTGCCAGCTCACCAAACGGACTAGCGAACATCGGGGAGCTGTTTTTT. Amino acids: CASSPNGLANIGELFF.

The V gene is TRBV30, the J gene TRBJ2-7; TRBD2 matches at 11 bases. The germline gives CDR1 GTSNPN, CDR2 SVGIG (reference sequence). Trimming cost V 2 bases and J 4 bases; bases outside gene matches: 4. The CDR3 spans 14 residues. CDR3 in DNA: TGTGCCTGGAGTTTCGGGACTAGCGGATACGAGCAGTACTTC. Encoded protein: CAWSFGTSGYEQYF.

The chain is built from TRBV27 and TRBJ2-2, with D possibly TRBD1 on 5 matching bases. In germline, CDR1 is MNHEY, CDR2 SMNVEV (reference sequence). V was clipped by 3 bases and J by 4 bases, with 6 bases between them. This CDR3 is built from 13 residues. The CDR3 DNA is TGTGCCAGCAGTTTTGGGGCCACCGGGGAGCTGTTTTTT. Translation: CASSFGATGELFF.

This clonotype is termed medium-sized (0.01 to 0.1%). The chain couples TRBV7-9 to TRBJ2-1; 13 bases agree with TRBD2. Germline V CDR1 and CDR2: SEHNR, FQNEAQ (reference sequence). The CDR3 is 15 residues long. The trim removed 5 bases at V and 8 bases at J, leaving 6 bases unmatched. The CDR3 loop is CASSQTSGGVDEQFF. CDR3 DNA sequence: TGTGCCAGCAGCCAAACTAGCGGGGGGGTCGATGAGCAGTTCTTC.

This clonotype has only a few counts. This chain links TRBV19 with TRBJ2-1; TRBD2 matches 16 bases. The CDR3 runs to 19 residues. V dropped 4 bases and J dropped 0; count of bases not matched to a gene: 6. Looked up from germline, CDR1 is LNHDA and CDR2 is SQIVND (reference sequence). CDR3: CASSSPGLAGGSSYNEQFF. CDR3 sequence (DNA): TGTGCCAGTAGTAGTCCGGGACTAGCGGGAGGGAGCTCCTACAATGAGCAGTTCTTC.

The chain carries TRBV24-1 and TRBJ2-1, with 14 nucleotides matching TRBD2. With V trimmed by 7 bases and J by 7 bases, 5 bases remained unmatched. Germline V lookup: CDR1 KGHDR, CDR2 SFDVKD. This CDR3 has 15 residues. This CDR3 is CATSAWTSGRNEQFF. The CDR3 bases are TGTGCCACCAGCGCATGGACTAGCGGGAGGAATGAGCAGTTCTTC.

The chain is built from TRBV7-3 and TRBJ2-7, with 9 bases matching TRBD1. CDR3 size: 14 residues. The V and J ends lost 4 bases and 5 bases, in that order; junction bases with no gene match: 6. Germline CDR1 SGHTA, CDR2 FQGTGA. The CDR3 DNA is TGTGCCAGCAGCTCAGACAGGGGGAGCGACGAGCAGTACTTC. It yields the protein CASSSDRGSDEQYF.

This clonotype was counted between two and nine times. V and J are TRBV6-1 and TRBJ1-5; a weak D match, TRBD1 (6 bases). CDR1 is MNHNS and CDR2 is SASEGT in the germline V gene. The CDR3 covers 15 residues. With 5 bases removed from V and 3 bases from J, the gap between germline ends came to 14 bases. As DNA, the CDR3 is TGTGCCAGCAGTCCGACAGGCGGATTCAATCAGCCCCAGCATTTT. Amino acid sequence: CASSPTGGFNQPQHF.

This clonotype is medium-sized. The V and J genes are TRBV7-9 and TRBJ2-1; D possibly corresponds to TRBD1 (7 bases). CDR3 length equals 18 residues. Germline CDR1 and CDR2: SEHNR and FQNEAQ (reference sequence). With 1 base removed from V and 5 bases from J, the gap between germline ends came to 21 bases. The CDR3 here is CASSLDRAQGGINNEQFF. The CDR3 DNA reads TGTGCCAGCAGCTTAGACAGGGCTCAGGGGGGCATCAACAATGAGCAGTTCTTC.

This clonotype appeared a few times. The V and J genes are TRBV27 and TRBJ1-5, with D perhaps matching TRBD1 (6 bases). Germline loops: CDR1 MNHEY, CDR2 SMNVEV (reference sequence). There are 15 residues in the CDR3. Between the trimmed V and J ends, which lost 6 bases and 7 bases, there was a span of 19 bases. This CDR3 is CASREEGRGDQPQHF. CDR3 sequence (DNA): TGTGCCAGCAGGGAAGAGGGCAGGGGTGACCAGCCCCAGCATTTT.

The V call is TRBV19, the J call TRBJ1-3; no reliable D call. This CDR3 region has 15 residues. Trimming left V 6 bases short and J 0 bases short, with 12 bases between. Per germline, CDR1 LNHDA and CDR2 SQIVND (reference sequence). CDR3 region: CASRTAGRSGNTIYF. The CDR3 coding sequence is TGTGCCAGTAGGACGGCAGGCCGCTCTGGAAACACCATATATTTT. Full variable domain (outside the CDR3, taken from reference TRBV19 and TRBJ1-3): DGGITQSPKYLFRKEGQNVTLSCEQNLNHDAMYWYRQDPGQGLRLIYYSQIVNDFQKGDIAEGYSVSREKKESFPLTVTSAQKNPTAFYLCASRTAGRSGNTIYFGEGSWLTVV.

CDR3 coding DNA: TGTGCCAGCAGCCCGGTAGCGGGAGCGGGGAACACCGGGGAGCTGTTTTTT. Protein sequence: CASSPVAGAGNTGELFF. The V gene is TRBV11-3, the J gene TRBJ2-2; 9 bases match TRBD2. The CDR3 has 17 residues. J lost 1 base, V lost 5 bases, and 8 bases had no gene match. The V gene's germline CDR1 is SGHNT and CDR2 YENEEA. The variable domain in full, with the rest retrieved from reference TRBV11-3 and TRBJ2-2, is EAGVVQSPRYKIIEKKQPVAFWCNPISGHNTLYWYLQNLGQGPELLIRYENEEAVDDSQLPKDRFSAERLKGVDSTLKIQPAELGDSAVYLCASSPVAGAGNTGELFFGEGSRLTVL.

The V gene is TRBV20-1, the J gene TRBJ2-3; the D gene is possibly TRBD2 (5 bases). Germline V gives CDR1 DFQATT, CDR2 SNEGSKA (reference sequence). V was shortened by 2 bases and J by 1 base, with 13 bases between the two germline ends. The length of the CDR3 is 15 residues. CDR3 nucleotides: TGCAGTGCTAGACGCCAGGCGGGTGGCACAGATACGCAGTATTTT. Translation gives CSARRQAGGTDTQYF.

The CDR3 nucleotides read TGTGCCAGCAGTGAAGCACGACGTGATGAGCAGTTCTTC. This codes for CASSEARRDEQFF. V is TRBV2 and J is TRBJ2-1; D gene ambiguous. Per germline, CDR1 SNHLY and CDR2 FYNNEI. CDR3 length: 13 residues. The germline V and J ends were trimmed by 0 bases and 8 bases, with 8 bases remaining between them. The full variable domain, in which reference TRBV2 and TRBJ2-1 provide the parts outside the CDR3, is EPEVTQTPSHQVTQMGQEVILRCVPISNHLYFYWYRQILGQKVEFLVSFYNNEISEKSEIFDDQFSVERPDGSNFTLKIRSTKLEDSAMYFCASSEARRDEQFFGPGTRLTVL.